The clone carrying this TCR beta chain occurred a few times. Every patient's tumor was robustly positive for Merkel cell polyomavirus Large T antigen on immunohistochemistry. Germline V gene lookup returns CDR1 SGHRS and CDR2 YFSETQ. This CDR3 comprises 13 residues. Deletions cut 4 bases from V and 4 bases from J, with 10 bases between. This sample was taken from a study of tumor-infiltrating T cells and Merkel cell polyomavirus. Looking at the study overall: CD8+ T cells recognized the Merkel cell polyomavirus KLL epitope.

Measured with immunoSEQ multiplex PCR; TCRdb has only the in-frame clones, and not every one. The sample lists around 3,000 clones; almost 85% were seen once. This receptor was obtained from a man in his fifties or sixties with Merkel cell carcinoma. This chain links TRBV5-1 with TRBJ2-3; D perhaps matches TRBD1 (6 bases). The specimen sequenced was tumor tissue. The CDR3 sequence is CASSQTGPDTQYF. The DNA of the CDR3 is TGCGCCAGCAGCCAAACAGGGCCAGATACGCAGTATTTT.